This T cell receptor (beta chain) comes out of a study of T cell clonotyping in hematopoietic cell transplantation. Per germline, CDR1 MNHNS and CDR2 SASEGT. There are 14 residues in the CDR3. V was clipped by 1 base and J by 2 bases; unmatched bases: 2. As to this clone: The antigen is undetermined.

Whole-study findings and limits: After transplant, recipient diversity fell while pathologically expanded clonotypes grew through day 180. Without cell sorting, CD4 versus CD8 contributions remain unresolved. At the given depth, recipient repertoires were over 97% de novo clonotypes.

Recipients were bled about 28 days pretransplant and at posttransplant days 30, 100, 180. Assay: immunoSEQ multiplex PCR; the TCRdb copy retains only in-frame clones and omits some. In the table there are 15,000 to 20,000 clones, about 85% of which are singletons. The receptor comes from a male patient over 55 who had an allogeneic stem cell transplant from a related donor, so the T cells may come from the graft donor. Some clones in this sample may be carry-over from other donors' samples. The sample consisted of PBMCs, taken 100 days after allogeneic stem cell transplant. The chain combines TRBV6-1 with TRBJ2-7, with 7 bases that match TRBD1. The CDR3 nucleotides read TGTGCCAGCAGTGAAGGGGACAGACCCTACGAGCAGTACTTC. Its translation: CASSEGDRPYEQYF.